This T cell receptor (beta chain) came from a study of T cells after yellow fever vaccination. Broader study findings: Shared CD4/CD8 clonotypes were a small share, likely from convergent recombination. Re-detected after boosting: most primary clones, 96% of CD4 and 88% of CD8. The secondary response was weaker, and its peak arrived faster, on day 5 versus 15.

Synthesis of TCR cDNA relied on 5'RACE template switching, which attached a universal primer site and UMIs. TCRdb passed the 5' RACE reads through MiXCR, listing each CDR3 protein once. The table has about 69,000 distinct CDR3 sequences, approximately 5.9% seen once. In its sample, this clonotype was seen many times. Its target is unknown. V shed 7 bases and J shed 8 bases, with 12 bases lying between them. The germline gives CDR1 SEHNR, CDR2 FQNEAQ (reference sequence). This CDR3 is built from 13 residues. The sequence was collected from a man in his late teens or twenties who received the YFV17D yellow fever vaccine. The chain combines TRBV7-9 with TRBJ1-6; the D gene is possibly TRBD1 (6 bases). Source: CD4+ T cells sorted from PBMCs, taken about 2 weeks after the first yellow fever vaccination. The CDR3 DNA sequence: TGTGCCAGCACTTTGGGGGGCCATTCACCCCTCCACTTT. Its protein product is CASTLGGHSPLHF.